Below are 14 T cell receptor beta chains sequenced from a single sample in a study of CD8 T cells in Susac syndrome. The RNA, roughly 0.45 to 1 ug, was put through reverse transcription using random hexamers. TCRdb used MiXCR to reprocess the immunoSEQ multiplex PCR reads, holding one entry per CDR3 protein. The data show 50,000 or so distinct CDR3 sequences, almost 95% seen once. Specimen: CD8+ T cells from PBMCs. Every receptor here comes from a human donor in good health.

The chain couples TRBV29-1 to TRBJ1-1, with D possibly TRBD1 on 6 matching bases. This CDR3 comprises 14 residues. Per the germline V gene, CDR1 is SQVTM and CDR2 is ANQGSEA. V shed 4 bases and J shed 1 base, with 13 bases lying between them. The CDR3 DNA sequence: TGCAGCGTTGTTAGGACAGATCAGAACACTGAAGCTTTCTTT. This codes for CSVVRTDQNTEAFF.

The rearrangement uses TRBV7-9 and TRBJ1-2, with no clear D. V was trimmed by 3 bases and J by 5 bases, leaving 10 bases between them. The CDR3 extends over 13 amino acids. CDR1 and CDR2 from the germline V gene are SEHNR and FQNEAQ (reference sequence). The CDR3, as DNA: TGTGCCAGCAGCTTCGCAGAGTGGTATGGCTACACCTTC. This encodes CASSFAEWYGYTF.

J is TRBJ2-7 and V is TRBV30, with D unclear. Germline-derived CDR1 and CDR2 are GTSNPN and SVGIG (reference sequence). V lost 4 bases and J lost 5, with 15 bases in between. The CDR3 covers 13 residues. The CDR3 DNA sequence: TGTGCCTGGACTCGCAGGAACAGCGACGAGCAGTACTTC. This codes for CAWTRRNSDEQYF.

The V and J genes are TRBV7-9 and TRBJ2-7; D gene ambiguous. The germline V gene has CDR1 SEHNR and CDR2 FQNEAQ (reference sequence). The V end was cut by 4 bases, the J end by 2 bases, with 15 bases between. CDR3 length: 15 amino acids. CDR3 nucleotide sequence: TGTGCCAGCAGCTCCCCCGCGGAATCCGCCTACGAGCAGTACTTC. Encoded protein: CASSSPAESAYEQYF. Looking up the rest from reference TRBV7-9 and TRBJ2-7 gives the full variable domain: DTGVSQNPRHKITKRGQNVTFRCDPISEHNRLYWYRQTLGQGPEFLTYFQNEAQLEKSRLLSDRFSAERPKGSFSTLEIQRTEQGDSAMYLCASSSPAESAYEQYFGPGTRLTVT.

The chain uses TRBV27 and TRBJ2-7; TRBD1 is a possible D gene (6 bases). The V gene's germline CDR1 is MNHEY and CDR2 SMNVEV (reference sequence). V lost 0 bases to trimming and J lost 1 base, with 13 bases between them. The CDR3 consists of 16 residues. This chain's CDR3 is CASSLSVGTRSYEQYF. The CDR3 region has the DNA TGTGCCAGCAGTTTATCTGTCGGGACAAGATCCTACGAGCAGTACTTC.

The chain recombines TRBV4-2 with TRBJ1-5; 7 bases agree with TRBD1. There are 15 residues in the CDR3. CDR1 is LGHNA and CDR2 is YNFKEQ in the germline V gene. Trimming took 4 bases from V and 2 from J; bases not matched to a gene: 5. CDR3 DNA sequence: TGTGCCAGCAGCCGCTCCAGGGGGGGCAATCAGCCCCAGCATTTT. Translated, it gives CASSRSRGGNQPQHF.

This sequence joins TRBV7-2 and TRBJ2-1; perhaps TRBD2 as D (6 bases). V was pared by 5 bases and J by 5 bases, with 10 bases between. Germline CDR1 is SGHTA and CDR2 is FQGNSA. The CDR3 is 13 amino acids. In DNA, the CDR3 is TGTGCCAGCAGCCCGACTAGAAACAATGAGCAGTTCTTC. Translating gives CASSPTRNNEQFF.

The rearrangement uses TRBV2 and TRBJ2-3; D is unresolved. Trimming stripped 8 bases from V and 6 bases from J, with 6 bases between. CDR3 length: 10 amino acids. In germline, CDR1 is SNHLY, CDR2 FYNNEI. CDR3 sequence: CASRLDTQYF. The CDR3 coding sequence is TGTGCCAGCCGCCTCGATACGCAGTATTTT.

The chain links TRBV29-1 to TRBJ1-1, with 10 nucleotides matching TRBD1. CDR1 and CDR2 (germline): SQVTM, ANQGSEA. The ends lost 3 bases at V and 4 bases at J; junction bases unmatched: 11. The CDR3 loop spans 16 amino acids. CDR3: CSVETPGQGRATEAFF. In DNA, the CDR3 is TGCAGCGTTGAGACACCGGGACAGGGGAGGGCCACTGAAGCTTTCTTT.

The chain joins TRBV6-5 to TRBJ2-2; 8 nucleotides match TRBD2. The V gene end was trimmed by 6 bases and the J gene end by 7 bases; junction bases not matched to a gene: 10. The CDR3 loop spans 15 amino acids. CDR1 is MNHEY, CDR2 SVGAGI, per germline. For the CDR3, the DNA is TGTGCCAGCAGCCCCCAGCGGGAGCGTATCGGGGAGCTGTTTTTT. Protein sequence: CASSPQRERIGELFF.

This rearrangement joins TRBV6-1 to TRBJ2-2; 9 positions agree with TRBD2. J gave up 2 bases and V 9 bases, and 10 bases lay outside the gene matches. Germline CDR1 reads MNHNS; CDR2 reads SASEGT. The CDR3 spans 16 residues. CDR3 in DNA: TGTGCCAGTTCGACTAGCGGATTTGCCAACACCGGGGAGCTGTTTTTT. Translation gives CASSTSGFANTGELFF.

V and J are TRBV5-6 and TRBJ1-2; 8 bases fit TRBD1. There are 13 residues in the CDR3. The V and J ends lost 9 bases and 0 bases, in that order; junction bases with no gene match: 4. Germline V gene sequence: CDR1 SGHDT, CDR2 YYEEEE. The CDR3 region is CATGTGSNYGYTF. CDR3 DNA sequence: TGTGCCACCGGGACAGGCTCTAACTATGGCTACACCTTC. The full variable domain, rest sourced from reference TRBV5-6 and TRBJ1-2, is DAGVTQSPTHLIKTRGQQVTLRCSPKSGHDTVSWYQQALGQGPQFIFQYYEEEERQRGNFPDRFSGHQFPNYSSELNVNALLLGDSALYLCATGTGSNYGYTFGSGTRLTVV.

This chain uses TRBV18 with TRBJ1-1; 10 bases map to TRBD1. V shed 4 bases, J shed 5 bases, and the junction held 4 bases outside the gene matches. Germline CDR1 KGHSH, CDR2 LQKENI. This CDR3 is 14 amino acids long. The CDR3: CASSHGQGETEAFF. The DNA for the CDR3 is TGTGCCAGCTCACACGGACAGGGGGAAACTGAAGCTTTCTTT. The full variable domain, in which reference TRBV18 and TRBJ1-1 provide the parts outside the CDR3, is NAGVMQNPRHLVRRRGQEARLRCSPMKGHSHVYWYRQLPEEGLKFMVYLQKENIIDESGMPKERFSAEFPKEGPSILRIQQVVRGDSAAYFCASSHGQGETEAFFGQGTRLTVV.

The chain carries TRBV2 and TRBJ2-6, with D hard to call. The germline V gene encodes CDR1 SNHLY and CDR2 FYNNEI. The CDR3 extends over 14 amino acids. The germline V and J ends were trimmed by 5 bases and 0 bases, with 5 bases remaining between them. The CDR3 here is CASSPSSGANVLTF. The CDR3 nucleotides read TGTGCCAGCAGTCCAAGCTCTGGGGCCAACGTCCTGACTTTC.